These 31 T cell receptor beta chains were sequenced from one sample in a study of T-cell memory formation after mild COVID-19. TCRdb reanalysed the 5' RACE reads using MiXCR and keeps one entry per CDR3 protein. The sample has a few hundred thousand distinct CDR3 sequences, 9.4% seen once. The sequenced sample consisted of PBMCs or a T cell subset sorted from them (not recorded which). The receptors here all came from a man between 18 and 29 years old who had mild COVID-19 (a few samples of this study predate the infection). Cell type and time point are not known.

This clonotype turned up a few times. The chain combines TRBV7-2 with TRBJ1-5; D not resolved. This CDR3 spans 13 amino acids. Trimming shortened V by 5 bases and J by 11 bases, and 16 bases separated the two germline ends. Germline V CDR1 and CDR2: SGHTA, FQGNSA. CDR3 nucleotides: TGTGCCAGCAGCCTAGTTCTAGCCCAAGCCCAGCATTTT. This encodes CASSLVLAQAQHF. Full variable domain (missing parts from reference TRBV7-2 and TRBJ1-5): GAGVSQSPSNKVTEKGKDVELRCDPISGHTALYWYRQSLGQGLEFLIYFQGNSAPDKSGLPSDRFSAERTGGSVSTLTIQRTQQEDSAVYLCASSLVLAQAQHFGDGTRLSIL.

The CDR3 loop is CASSLVWGVSYEQYF. In nucleotides, the CDR3 is TGTGCCAGCAGCTTAGTCTGGGGCGTTAGCTACGAGCAGTACTTC. This rearrangement joins TRBV7-2 to TRBJ2-7; the D gene is possibly TRBD1 (5 bases). With 1 base removed from V and 3 bases from J, the gap between germline ends came to 13 bases. Germline loops: CDR1 SGHTA, CDR2 FQGNSA. The length of the CDR3 is 15 residues. The full variable domain, in which reference TRBV7-2 and TRBJ2-7 provide the parts outside the CDR3, is GAGVSQSPSNKVTEKGKDVELRCDPISGHTALYWYRQSLGQGLEFLIYFQGNSAPDKSGLPSDRFSAERTGGSVSTLTIQRTQQEDSAVYLCASSLVWGVSYEQYFGPGTRLTVT.

The chain uses TRBV5-1 and TRBJ2-5; possible D gene TRBD2, 6 bases. CDR1 and CDR2 from the germline V gene are SGHRS and YFSETQ. This CDR3 is built from 16 residues. Trimming left V 3 bases short and J 1 base short, with 16 bases between. The CDR3 DNA reads as TGCGCCAGCAGCTCGTTTGGGGGGAGGTCCCAAGAGACCCAGTACTTC. Translation gives CASSSFGGRSQETQYF. Full variable domain (remainder filled in from reference TRBV5-1 and TRBJ2-5): KAGVTQTPRYLIKTRGQQVTLSCSPISGHRSVSWYQQTPGQGLQFLFEYFSETQRNKGNFPGRFSGRQFSNSRSEMNVSTLELGDSALYLCASSSFGGRSQETQYFGPGTRLLVL.

This chain connects TRBV12-3 or TRBV12-4 to TRBJ2-6; 9 bases agree with TRBD1. This CDR3 spans 20 amino acids. The V segment lost 4 bases and the J segment 4 bases; nucleotides outside the gene matches: 17. The CDR3 is CASSSTHRDRAVLGANVLTF. The CDR3 DNA reads TGTGCCAGCAGTTCAACGCACCGGGACAGGGCGGTTTTGGGGGCCAACGTCCTGACTTTC.

This chain uses TRBV12-3 or TRBV12-4 with TRBJ2-5; 9 bases fit TRBD1. The CDR3 contains 16 residues. V was pared by 5 bases and J by 5 bases, with 12 bases of the junction left unmatched. The CDR3 bases are TGTGCCAGCAGTCGACCGGGACAGGGATCCCTGGAGACCCAGTACTTC. The encoded protein is CASSRPGQGSLETQYF.

This clonotype was counted many times. This chain joins TRBV21-1 and TRBJ1-1. TRBV21-1 is a pseudogene locus. The CDR3 extends over 16 amino acids. In DNA, the CDR3 is TGTGCCAGCAGCAAAGACTCCGACGTGCTGAACACTGAAGCTTTCTTT. Amino acid sequence: CASSKDSDVLNTEAFF.

This chain links TRBV29-1 with TRBJ2-5; tentatively, D is TRBD1 (5 bases). Germline CDR1 and CDR2: SQVTM and ANQGSEA. CDR3 size: 14 residues. Deletions cut 3 bases from V and 7 bases from J, with 18 bases between. Here the CDR3 DNA reads TGCAGCGTTGATGATTTGTCAGGGAAGGGGACCCAGTACTTC. It is translated as CSVDDLSGKGTQYF.

The chain couples TRBV6-2 or TRBV6-3 to TRBJ1-6; D remains unclear. The CDR3 totals 11 residues. Germline V gene sequence: CDR1 MNHEY, CDR2 SVGEGT. Between the trimmed V and J ends, which lost 9 bases and 8 bases, there was a span of 8 bases. The chain's CDR3 is CASRTYSPLHF. DNA for the CDR3: TGTGCCAGTCGTACTTATTCACCCCTCCACTTT.

The chain recombines TRBV7-9 with TRBJ2-1; TRBD2 agrees at 11 bases. Trimming at V came to 5 bases and at J to 9 bases, leaving 9 bases not matched to a gene. The germline V gene has CDR1 SEHNR and CDR2 FQNEAQ (reference sequence). The CDR3 sequence is 15 residues long. CDR3 loop: CASSPTSGTLPEQFF. CDR3 in DNA: TGTGCCAGCAGCCCGACTAGCGGGACCCTCCCTGAGCAGTTCTTC.

The sample holds a few counts of this clonotype. The chain links TRBV10-3 to TRBJ2-5; D gene ambiguous. This CDR3 contains 13 residues. The V end was cut by 6 bases, the J end by 0 bases, with 8 bases between. Per germline, CDR1 ENHRY and CDR2 SYGVKD. The CDR3 spells CAIRGDYQETQYF. The CDR3 DNA reads as TGTGCCATCAGGGGCGACTACCAAGAGACCCAGTACTTC.

This clonotype was counted between two and nine times. The chain uses TRBV11-2 and TRBJ2-1; D assignment may be TRBD1 or TRBD2 (5 bases each). Between the trimmed V and J ends, which lost 2 bases and 8 bases, there was a span of 22 bases. Germline V CDR1 and CDR2: SGHAT, FQNNGV. The CDR3 length is 17 residues. For the CDR3, the DNA is TGTGCCAGCAGCTTACAATTTGGGGGATGGGGCTCCGATGAGCAGTTCTTC. Encoded protein: CASSLQFGGWGSDEQFF.

This clonotype has only a few counts. This chain joins TRBV3-1 and TRBJ1-2, with a possible D match to TRBD1 (5 bases). V shed 6 bases and J shed 5 bases, with 16 bases lying between them. This CDR3 has 14 residues. Germline values: CDR1 LGHDT, CDR2 YNNKEL (reference sequence). The CDR3 region is CASSEGKGEYGYTF. DNA of the CDR3: TGTGCCAGCAGTGAGGGGAAAGGGGAATATGGCTACACCTTC.

A few counts support this clonotype. The chain recombines TRBV30 with TRBJ1-6; no clear D. The CDR3 contains 14 residues. CDR1 is GTSNPN, CDR2 SVGIG, per germline (reference sequence). V dropped 0 bases and J dropped 7 bases, with 10 bases sitting between them. CDR3 region: CAWSVLSENSPLHF. CDR3 in DNA: TGTGCCTGGAGTGTACTAAGTGAGAATTCACCCCTCCACTTT.

The chain carries TRBV20-1 and TRBJ1-2; weak D call: TRBD1 (5 bases). The CDR3 runs to 12 residues. V was clipped by 6 bases and J by 8 bases, with 16 bases between them. Germline CDR1 is DFQATT and CDR2 is SNEGSKA (reference sequence). The CDR3 DNA sequence: TGCAGTGCCAGGCTCAGGGCGGAAGGCTACACCTTC. Translated, it gives CSARLRAEGYTF.

The CDR3: CASSLAWDSNYGYTF. The CDR3 DNA is TGTGCCAGCAGCTTAGCGTGGGACAGTAACTATGGCTACACCTTC. The genes are TRBV7-2 and TRBJ1-2, with 7 positions matching TRBD1. Germline lookup yields CDR1 SGHTA and CDR2 FQGNSA. V was clipped by 0 bases and J by 1 base; unmatched bases: 2. The CDR3 is 15 amino acids.

This clonotype was counted a few times. The rearrangement joins TRBV12-3 or TRBV12-4 to TRBJ1-5, with 11 bases fitting TRBD1. The CDR3 covers 15 residues. Trimming at V came to 5 bases and at J to 5 bases, leaving 5 bases not matched to a gene. CDR3 in amino acids: CASSAGTGGDQPQHF. CDR3 in DNA: TGTGCCAGCAGTGCCGGGACAGGGGGTGATCAGCCCCAGCATTTT.

This rearrangement joins TRBV27 to TRBJ2-7; D is perhaps TRBD2 (6 bases). Germline loops: CDR1 MNHEY, CDR2 SMNVEV (reference sequence). The CDR3 runs to 12 residues. V dropped 4 bases and J dropped 5 bases, with 9 bases sitting between them. The CDR3 sequence: CASSYRGDEQYF. Written as DNA, the CDR3 is TGTGCCAGCAGTTACCGCGGGGACGAGCAGTACTTC.

This clonotype turned up a few times. The chain recombines TRBV5-1 with TRBJ1-4; D uncertain. Germline assignment: CDR1 SGHRS and CDR2 YFSETQ. Trimming took 7 bases from V and 5 from J, leaving 12 bases between them. The CDR3 consists of 13 residues. The CDR3 spells CASRGEANEKLFF. DNA for the CDR3: TGCGCCAGCCGTGGGGAGGCCAATGAAAAACTGTTTTTT.

This clonotype was counted many times. The chain couples TRBV4-1 to TRBJ2-5; 7 bases map to TRBD1. CDR3 length equals 16 residues. CDR1 is MGHRA, CDR2 YSYEKL, per germline. V trimming: 1 base; J trimming: 4 bases; junction bases outside the gene matches: 9. The CDR3 here is CASSQGIQGWRETQYF. The CDR3, as DNA: TGCGCCAGCAGCCAAGGAATACAGGGGTGGAGAGAGACCCAGTACTTC.

V and J are TRBV7-3 and TRBJ2-2; D is undetermined. The CDR3 extends over 13 amino acids. Between the trimmed V and J ends, which lost 5 bases and 5 bases, there was a span of 9 bases. CDR1 and CDR2 (germline): SGHTA, FQGTGA. CDR3 protein: CASSQTGTGELFF. CDR3 in DNA: TGTGCCAGCAGCCAGACGGGTACCGGGGAGCTGTTTTTT.

This rearrangement joins TRBV4-1 to TRBJ1-6; 7 bases fit TRBD1. CDR1 and CDR2 from the germline V gene are MGHRA and YSYEKL. V lost 4 bases, J lost 11 bases, and 5 bases stayed unmatched. The CDR3 runs to 13 residues. CDR3 in amino acids: CASSRETGPPLHF. CDR3 DNA sequence: TGCGCCAGCAGCCGAGAGACAGGGCCACCCCTCCACTTT.

The rearrangement uses TRBV12-3 or TRBV12-4 and TRBJ1-2; no definite D call. The germline V and J ends were trimmed by 5 bases and 4 bases, with 14 bases remaining between them. The CDR3 sequence is 14 residues long. The CDR3: CASSRPLSGYGYTF. As DNA, the CDR3 is TGTGCCAGCAGTCGACCCCTTTCCGGCTATGGCTACACCTTC.

The rearrangement uses TRBV7-9 and TRBJ2-3, with 7 positions matching TRBD1. CDR3 length equals 15 residues. V shed 0 bases and J 6 bases; nucleotides not matched to a gene: 6. Germline loops: CDR1 SEHNR, CDR2 FQNEAQ (reference sequence). CDR3 bases: TGTGCCAGCAGCTTAGCAGGGGGCGCCCCGGATACGCAGTATTTT. Translating gives CASSLAGGAPDTQYF. Variable domain in full (rest from reference TRBV7-9 and TRBJ2-3): DTGVSQNPRHKITKRGQNVTFRCDPISEHNRLYWYRQTLGQGPEFLTYFQNEAQLEKSRLLSDRFSAERPKGSFSTLEIQRTEQGDSAMYLCASSLAGGAPDTQYFGPGTRLTVL.

This clonotype was counted between two and nine times. This chain connects TRBV7-8 to TRBJ2-1; 7 nucleotides match TRBD2. Germline-derived CDR1 and CDR2 are SGHVS and FQNEAQ. V lost 1 base to trimming and J lost 4 bases; unmatched junction nucleotides: 4. CDR3 length: 15 residues. The CDR3, as DNA: TGTGCCAGCAGCTTAGTGCGGGGGATGTACAATGAGCAGTTCTTC. Translation: CASSLVRGMYNEQFF.

The gene calls are TRBV7-9 and TRBJ1-2; no clear D. This CDR3 has 15 residues. Trimming shortened V by 7 bases and J by 3 bases, and 18 bases separated the two germline ends. Germline CDR1 SEHNR, CDR2 FQNEAQ (reference sequence). The CDR3 reads CASTPSRGYDYGYTF. CDR3 coding DNA: TGTGCCAGCACCCCTAGCCGGGGTTATGACTATGGCTACACCTTC.

Only a few counts were recorded for this clonotype. This chain uses TRBV7-2 with TRBJ2-2, with D possibly matching TRBD2 (5 bases). Between the trimmed V and J ends, which lost 5 bases and 6 bases, there was a span of 13 bases. Germline loops: CDR1 SGHTA, CDR2 FQGNSA. This CDR3 has 14 amino acids. The chain's CDR3 is CASSEGVGAGELFF. CDR3 nucleotide sequence: TGTGCCAGCAGCGAGGGCGTCGGAGCCGGGGAGCTGTTTTTT.

Only a few counts were recorded for this clonotype. Here the CDR3 DNA reads TGCAGTGCTAGAGGGTTCCGGGGGAGGCAAGAGACCCAGTACTTC. Protein sequence: CSARGFRGRQETQYF. The chain couples TRBV20-1 to TRBJ2-5; D possibly corresponds to TRBD2 (6 bases). The CDR3 has 15 residues. The germline CDR1 and CDR2 sequences are DFQATT and SNEGSKA (reference sequence). Trimming shortened V by 1 base and J by 2 bases, and 14 bases separated the two germline ends.

This clonotype occurred a few times. The chain is built from TRBV6-6 and TRBJ1-1; no clear D. The ends were cut back, 6 bases at V and 8 bases at J, with 13 bases in the middle. The CDR3 is 12 residues long. Germline loops: CDR1 MNHNY, CDR2 SVGAGI (reference sequence). CDR3 in amino acids: CASRRTDPEAFF. Here the CDR3 DNA reads TGTGCCAGCAGACGGACGGACCCAGAAGCTTTCTTT.

The chain combines TRBV5-1 with TRBJ1-6, with D perhaps TRBD1 (5 bases). CDR3 length: 16 residues. Trimming pared 1 base from V and 7 bases from J, leaving 15 bases between. Germline V gene data show CDR1 as SGHRS and CDR2 as YFSETQ. The CDR3 here is CASSLRPRQGNSPLHF. DNA for the CDR3: TGCGCCAGCAGCTTGCGACCTCGTCAGGGCAATTCACCCCTCCACTTT.

This chain uses TRBV20-1 with TRBJ2-3; TRBD2 agrees at 14 bases. CDR3 length: 16 residues. Germline values: CDR1 DFQATT, CDR2 SNEGSKA (reference sequence). With V trimmed by 3 bases and J by 6 bases, 8 bases remained unmatched. The CDR3 nucleotides are TGCAGTGCTAGTGTTCAGACTAGCGGGGGGGTCGATACGCAGTATTTT. This translates into CSASVQTSGGVDTQYF.

The chain couples TRBV7-9 to TRBJ2-3, with D tentatively TRBD1 or TRBD2 (5 bases each). CDR1 and CDR2 (germline): SEHNR, FQNEAQ (reference sequence). Trimming shortened V by 5 bases and J by 6 bases, and 12 bases separated the two germline ends. The CDR3 has 13 amino acids. The chain's CDR3 is CASSPNEGDTQYF. The CDR3, as DNA: TGTGCCAGCAGCCCCAATGAGGGGGATACGCAGTATTTT.